This TCR beta chain was sequenced during a study of control samples from healthy donors and cancer patients (dated by TCRdb to about 2020). The CDR3 sequence holds 14 residues, the cysteine and phenylalanine included. Of all the DNA, just the CDR3 is kept, 42 bases in frame from base 1. V is clipped by 3 bases and J by 5 bases, and the sequence between their germline boundaries is 10 bases long. The germline V gene (reference sequence) yields MNHEY for CDR1 and SMNVEV for CDR2. Note on this clone: Its target antigen remains unknown. No clone much larger than this one lies a single base away; base qualities are absent.

The library was made by the immunoSEQ multiplex PCR assay. The clones in this table, taken by TCRdb from immuneACCESS, are in-frame only. Not every clone is retained; where verified, under half of the shortfall comes from an unresolved V gene, and the cause of the rest is unknown. The sample table contains about 39,000 clones; only one count was recorded for approximately 87% of them. Over 45% of the sample rests with the top ten. Sequencing was carried out using blood. Recombination joined TRBV27 with TRBJ2-2; a confident D gene designation cannot be given. This receptor was obtained from a man aged 55 to 69 in good health. The CDR3 has the sequence CASSFWQKTGELFF. In nucleotides, the sequence is TGTGCCAGCAGTTTTTGGCAGAAGACCGGGGAGCTGTTTTTT.